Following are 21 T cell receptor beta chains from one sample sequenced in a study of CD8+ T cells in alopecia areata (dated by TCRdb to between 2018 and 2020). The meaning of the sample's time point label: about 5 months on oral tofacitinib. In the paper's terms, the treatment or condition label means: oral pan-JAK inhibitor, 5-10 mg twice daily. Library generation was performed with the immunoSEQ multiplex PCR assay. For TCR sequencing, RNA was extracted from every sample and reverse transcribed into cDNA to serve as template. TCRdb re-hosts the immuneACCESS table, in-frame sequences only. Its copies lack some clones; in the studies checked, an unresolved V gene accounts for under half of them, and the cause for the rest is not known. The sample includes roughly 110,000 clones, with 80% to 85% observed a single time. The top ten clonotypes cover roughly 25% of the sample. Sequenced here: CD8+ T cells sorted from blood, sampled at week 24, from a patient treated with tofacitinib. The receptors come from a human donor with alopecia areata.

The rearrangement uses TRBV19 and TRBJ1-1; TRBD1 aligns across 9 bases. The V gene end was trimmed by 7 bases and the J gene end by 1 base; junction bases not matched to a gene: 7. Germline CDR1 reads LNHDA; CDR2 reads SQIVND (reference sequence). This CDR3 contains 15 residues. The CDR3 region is CASINEQGANTEAFF. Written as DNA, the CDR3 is TGTGCCAGTATTAATGAACAGGGGGCGAACACTGAAGCTTTCTTT. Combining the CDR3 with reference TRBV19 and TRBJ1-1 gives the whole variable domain DGGITQSPKYLFRKEGQNVTLSCEQNLNHDAMYWYRQDPGQGLRLIYYSQIVNDFQKGDIAEGYSVSREKKESFPLTVTSAQKNPTAFYLCASINEQGANTEAFFGQGTRLTVV.

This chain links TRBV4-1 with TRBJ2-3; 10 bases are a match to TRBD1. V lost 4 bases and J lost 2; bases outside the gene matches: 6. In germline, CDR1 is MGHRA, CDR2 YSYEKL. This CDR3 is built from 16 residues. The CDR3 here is CASSPTGQGITDTQYF. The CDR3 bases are TGCGCCAGCAGCCCTACGGGACAGGGGATCACAGATACGCAGTATTTT.

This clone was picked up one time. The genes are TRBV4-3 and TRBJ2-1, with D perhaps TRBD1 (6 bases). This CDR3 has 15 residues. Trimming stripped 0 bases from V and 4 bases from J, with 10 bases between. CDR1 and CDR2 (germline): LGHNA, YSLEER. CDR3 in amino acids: CASSQDQDRYNEQFF. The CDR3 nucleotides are TGCGCCAGCAGCCAAGATCAGGACAGATACAATGAGCAGTTCTTC.

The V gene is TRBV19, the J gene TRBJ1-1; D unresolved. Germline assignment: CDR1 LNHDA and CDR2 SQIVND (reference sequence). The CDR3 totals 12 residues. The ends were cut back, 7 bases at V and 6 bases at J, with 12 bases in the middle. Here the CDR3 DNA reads TGTGCCAGTACTAAGGAGGGATCTGAAGCTTTCTTT. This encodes CASTKEGSEAFF. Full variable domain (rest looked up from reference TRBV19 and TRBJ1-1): DGGITQSPKYLFRKEGQNVTLSCEQNLNHDAMYWYRQDPGQGLRLIYYSQIVNDFQKGDIAEGYSVSREKKESFPLTVTSAQKNPTAFYLCASTKEGSEAFFGQGTRLTVV.

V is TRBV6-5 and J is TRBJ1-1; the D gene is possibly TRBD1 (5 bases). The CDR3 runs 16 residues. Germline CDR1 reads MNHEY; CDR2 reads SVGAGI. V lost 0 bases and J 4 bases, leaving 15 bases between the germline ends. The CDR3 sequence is CASSYSTHGGGTEAFF. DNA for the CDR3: TGTGCCAGCAGTTACTCGACCCACGGGGGGGGCACTGAAGCTTTCTTT.

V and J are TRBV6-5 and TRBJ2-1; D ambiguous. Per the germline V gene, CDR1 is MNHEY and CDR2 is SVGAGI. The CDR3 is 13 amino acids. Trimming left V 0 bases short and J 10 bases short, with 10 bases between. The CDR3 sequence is CASSYSLGREQFF. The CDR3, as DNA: TGTGCCAGCAGTTACTCATTAGGCCGAGAGCAGTTCTTC.

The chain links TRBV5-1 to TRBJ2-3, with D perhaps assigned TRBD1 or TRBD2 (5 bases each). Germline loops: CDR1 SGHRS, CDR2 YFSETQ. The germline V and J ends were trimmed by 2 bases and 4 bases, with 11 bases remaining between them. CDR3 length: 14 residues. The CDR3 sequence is CASSFRGQPDTQYF. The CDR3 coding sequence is TGCGCCAGCAGCTTTCGGGGCCAGCCAGATACGCAGTATTTT.

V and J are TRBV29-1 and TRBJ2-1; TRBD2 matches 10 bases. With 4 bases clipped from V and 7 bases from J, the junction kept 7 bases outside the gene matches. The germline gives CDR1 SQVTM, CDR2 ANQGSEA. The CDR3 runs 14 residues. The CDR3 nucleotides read TGCAGCGTTGGCCTAGCGGGGGCGGGAAATGAGCAGTTCTTC. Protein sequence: CSVGLAGAGNEQFF.

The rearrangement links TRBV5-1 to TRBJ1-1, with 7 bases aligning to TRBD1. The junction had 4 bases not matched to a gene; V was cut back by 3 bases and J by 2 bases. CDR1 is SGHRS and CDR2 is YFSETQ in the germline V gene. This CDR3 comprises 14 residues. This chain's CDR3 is CASSSGTDNTEAFF. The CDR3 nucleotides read TGCGCCAGCAGCTCCGGGACAGATAACACTGAAGCTTTCTTT.

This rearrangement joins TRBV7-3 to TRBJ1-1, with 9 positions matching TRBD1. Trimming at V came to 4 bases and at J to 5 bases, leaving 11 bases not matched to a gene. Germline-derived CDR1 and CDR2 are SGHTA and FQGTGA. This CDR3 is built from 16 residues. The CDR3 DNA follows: TGTGCCAGCAGCTCGACAACAGGGGGCGTCGGGACTGAAGCTTTCTTT. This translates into CASSSTTGGVGTEAFF.

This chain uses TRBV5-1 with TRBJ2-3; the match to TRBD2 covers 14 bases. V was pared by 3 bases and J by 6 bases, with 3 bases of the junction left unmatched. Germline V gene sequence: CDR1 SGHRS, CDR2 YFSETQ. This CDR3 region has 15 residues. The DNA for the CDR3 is TGCGCCAGCAGCTCCGGGACTAGCGGGGGTGATACGCAGTATTTT. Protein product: CASSSGTSGGDTQYF.

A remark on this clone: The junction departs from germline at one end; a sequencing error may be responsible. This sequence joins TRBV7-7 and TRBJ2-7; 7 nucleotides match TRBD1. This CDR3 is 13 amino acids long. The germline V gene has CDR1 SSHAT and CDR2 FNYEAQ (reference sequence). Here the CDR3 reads CASSLTGTYEQYF. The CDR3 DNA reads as TGTGCTAGCAGCTTGACAGGGACCTACGAGCAGTACTTC.

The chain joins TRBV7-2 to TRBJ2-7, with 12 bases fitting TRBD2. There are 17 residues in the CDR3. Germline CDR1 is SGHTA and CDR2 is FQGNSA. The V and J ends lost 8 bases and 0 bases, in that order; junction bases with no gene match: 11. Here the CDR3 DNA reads TGTGCCAGCGGAAGGGGACTAGCGGGCCTTAGCTCCTACGAGCAGTACTTC. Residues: CASGRGLAGLSSYEQYF. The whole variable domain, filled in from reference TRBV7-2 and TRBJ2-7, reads GAGVSQSPSNKVTEKGKDVELRCDPISGHTALYWYRQSLGQGLEFLIYFQGNSAPDKSGLPSDRFSAERTGGSVSTLTIQRTQQEDSAVYLCASGRGLAGLSSYEQYFGPGTRLTVT.

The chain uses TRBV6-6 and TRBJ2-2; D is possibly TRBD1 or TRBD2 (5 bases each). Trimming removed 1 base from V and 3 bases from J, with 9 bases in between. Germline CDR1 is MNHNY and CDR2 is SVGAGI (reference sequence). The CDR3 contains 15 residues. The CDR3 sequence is CASSYLGTDTGELFF. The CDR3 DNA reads TGTGCCAGCAGTTACTTGGGGACGGACACCGGGGAGCTGTTTTTT.

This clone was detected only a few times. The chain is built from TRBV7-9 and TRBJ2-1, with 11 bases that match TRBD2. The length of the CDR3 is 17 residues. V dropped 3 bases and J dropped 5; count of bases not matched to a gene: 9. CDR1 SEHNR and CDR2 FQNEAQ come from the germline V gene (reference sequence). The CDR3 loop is CASSFGSGGAYHNEQFF. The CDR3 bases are TGTGCCAGCAGCTTCGGTAGCGGGGGGGCATATCACAATGAGCAGTTCTTC.

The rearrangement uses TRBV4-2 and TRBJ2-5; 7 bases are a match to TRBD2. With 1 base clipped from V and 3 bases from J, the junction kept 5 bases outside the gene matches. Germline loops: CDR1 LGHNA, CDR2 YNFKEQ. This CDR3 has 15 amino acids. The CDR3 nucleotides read TGTGCCAGCAGCCAAGCCGATCTAGCGGAAGAGACCCAGTACTTC. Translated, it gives CASSQADLAEETQYF.

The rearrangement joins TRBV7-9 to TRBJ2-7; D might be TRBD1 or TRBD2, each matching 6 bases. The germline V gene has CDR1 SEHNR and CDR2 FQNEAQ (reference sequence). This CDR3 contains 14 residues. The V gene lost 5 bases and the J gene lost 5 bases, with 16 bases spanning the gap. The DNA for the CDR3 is TGTGCCAGCAGCCCTCCGACAGGAGGGAACGAGCAGTACTTC. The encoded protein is CASSPPTGGNEQYF.

For the CDR3, the DNA is TGTGCCAGCAGCCAAGTGCTCCCGACCCGCACAGATACGCAGTATTTT. This gives the protein CASSQVLPTRTDTQYF. The chain couples TRBV4-2 to TRBJ2-3, with D unresolved. The CDR3 length is 16 residues. The germline CDR1 and CDR2 sequences are LGHNA and YNFKEQ. The V end lost 1 base, the J end lost 1 base, and 12 bases lay between the germline ends.

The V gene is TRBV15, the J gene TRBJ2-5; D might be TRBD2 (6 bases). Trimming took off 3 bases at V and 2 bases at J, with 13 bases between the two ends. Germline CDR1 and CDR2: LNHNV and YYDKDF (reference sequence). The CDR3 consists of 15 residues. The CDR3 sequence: CATSRGGDLQETQYF. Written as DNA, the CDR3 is TGTGCCACCAGCAGGGGCGGGGACCTACAAGAGACCCAGTACTTC.

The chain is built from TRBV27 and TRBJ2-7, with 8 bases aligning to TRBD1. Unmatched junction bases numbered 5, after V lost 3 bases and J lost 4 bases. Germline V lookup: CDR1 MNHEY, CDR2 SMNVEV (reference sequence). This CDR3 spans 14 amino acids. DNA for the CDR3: TGTGCCAGCAGTTTCCGGGACAGGCGGTACGAGCAGTACTTC. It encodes CASSFRDRRYEQYF.

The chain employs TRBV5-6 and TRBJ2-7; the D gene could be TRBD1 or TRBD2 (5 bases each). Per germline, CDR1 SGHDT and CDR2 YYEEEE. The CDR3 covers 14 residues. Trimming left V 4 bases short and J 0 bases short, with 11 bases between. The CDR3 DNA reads TGTGCCAGCAGCGTTCCGGGGCACTCCTACGAGCAGTACTTC. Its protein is CASSVPGHSYEQYF.